This T cell receptor beta chain was obtained from a study of T-cell memory formation after mild COVID-19. Germline assignment: CDR1 SGHRS and CDR2 YFSETQ. The length of the CDR3 is 14 residues. V dropped 4 bases and J dropped 8 bases, with 16 bases sitting between them. TCRdb passed the 5' RACE reads through MiXCR, listing each CDR3 protein once. The sample contains over 300,000 distinct CDR3 sequences, 20% to 25% of which appear only once. This clonotype was observed at least ten times. The receptor's source is a man between 18 and 35 years old who had mild COVID-19 (a few samples of this study predate the infection). Cell type and time point are not known. The chain uses TRBV5-1 and TRBJ2-1; perhaps TRBD1 as D (5 bases). The specimen was PBMCs or a T cell subset sorted from them (not recorded which). CDR3 nucleotides: TGCGCCAGCAGCCCGTACCCAGGGTTGTATGAGCAGTTCTTC. This encodes CASSPYPGLYEQFF.